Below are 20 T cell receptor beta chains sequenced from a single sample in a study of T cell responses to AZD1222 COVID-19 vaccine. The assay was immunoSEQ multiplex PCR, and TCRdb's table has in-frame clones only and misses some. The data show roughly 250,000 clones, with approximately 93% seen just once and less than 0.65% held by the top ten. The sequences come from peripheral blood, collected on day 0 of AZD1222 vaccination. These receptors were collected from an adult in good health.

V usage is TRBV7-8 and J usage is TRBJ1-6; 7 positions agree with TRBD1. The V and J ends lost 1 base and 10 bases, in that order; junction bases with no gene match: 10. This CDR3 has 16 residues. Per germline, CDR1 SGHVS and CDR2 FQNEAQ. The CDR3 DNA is TGTGCCAGCAGCTTAGTAGGTGGGACAGCCGGATCACCCCTCCACTTT. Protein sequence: CASSLVGGTAGSPLHF.

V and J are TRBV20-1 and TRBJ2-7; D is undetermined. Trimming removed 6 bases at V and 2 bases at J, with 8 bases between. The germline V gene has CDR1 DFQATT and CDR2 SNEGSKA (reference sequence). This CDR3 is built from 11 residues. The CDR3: CSARETYEQYF. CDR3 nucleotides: TGCAGTGCACGCGAGACCTACGAGCAGTACTTC.

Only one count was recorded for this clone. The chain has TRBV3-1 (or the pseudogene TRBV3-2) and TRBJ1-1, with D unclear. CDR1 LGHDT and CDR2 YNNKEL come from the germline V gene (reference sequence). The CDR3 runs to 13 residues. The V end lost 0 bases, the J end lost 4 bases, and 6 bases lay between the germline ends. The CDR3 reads CASSQEGITEAFF. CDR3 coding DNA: TGTGCCAGCAGCCAAGAGGGAATCACTGAAGCTTTCTTT.

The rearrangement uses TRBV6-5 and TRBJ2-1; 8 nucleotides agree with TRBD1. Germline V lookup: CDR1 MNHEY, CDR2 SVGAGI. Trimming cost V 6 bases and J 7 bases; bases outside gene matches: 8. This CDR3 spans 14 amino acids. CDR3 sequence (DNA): TGTGCCAGCAGACCTGGACAGGGTAGTAATGAGCAGTTCTTC. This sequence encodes CASRPGQGSNEQFF.

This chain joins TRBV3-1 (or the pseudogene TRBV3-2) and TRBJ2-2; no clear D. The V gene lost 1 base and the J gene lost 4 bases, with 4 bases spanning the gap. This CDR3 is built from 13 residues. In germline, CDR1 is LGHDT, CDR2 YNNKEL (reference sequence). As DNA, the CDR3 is TGTGCCAGCAGCCAAGTCGTCACCGGGGAGCTGTTTTTT. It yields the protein CASSQVVTGELFF.

The CDR3 spells CASSQLGVAEAFF. CDR3 in DNA: TGTGCCAGCTCACAACTGGGGGTTGCTGAAGCTTTCTTT. V is TRBV18 and J is TRBJ1-1; possible D gene TRBD1, 5 bases. The germline gives CDR1 KGHSH, CDR2 LQKENI. The CDR3 runs to 13 residues. The ends were cut back, 4 bases at V and 6 bases at J, with 12 bases in the middle.

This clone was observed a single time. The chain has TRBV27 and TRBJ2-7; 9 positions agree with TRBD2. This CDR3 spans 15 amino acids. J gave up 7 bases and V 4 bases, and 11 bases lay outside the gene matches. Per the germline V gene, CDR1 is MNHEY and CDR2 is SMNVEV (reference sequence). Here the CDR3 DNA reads TGTGCCAGCAGTTCCCCAGCGGGAGGCGTTTGGGAGCAGTACTTC. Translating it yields CASSSPAGGVWEQYF.

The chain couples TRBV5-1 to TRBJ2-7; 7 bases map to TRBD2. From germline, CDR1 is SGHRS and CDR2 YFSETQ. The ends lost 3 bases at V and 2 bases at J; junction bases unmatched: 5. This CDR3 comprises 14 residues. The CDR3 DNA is TGCGCCAGCAGCTGGGAGGGGTTTACCTACGAGCAGTACTTC. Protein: CASSWEGFTYEQYF.

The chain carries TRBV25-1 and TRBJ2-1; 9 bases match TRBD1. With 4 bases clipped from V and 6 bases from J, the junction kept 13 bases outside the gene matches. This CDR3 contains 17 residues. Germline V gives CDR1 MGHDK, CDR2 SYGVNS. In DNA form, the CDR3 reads TGTGCCAGCAGTGGACACTCCGGGACAGGGAGGGGCAATGAGCAGTTCTTC. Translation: CASSGHSGTGRGNEQFF.

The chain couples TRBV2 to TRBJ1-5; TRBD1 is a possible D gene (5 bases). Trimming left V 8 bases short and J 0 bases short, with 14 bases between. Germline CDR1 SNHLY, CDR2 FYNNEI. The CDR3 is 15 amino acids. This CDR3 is CASDRDGYSNQPQHF. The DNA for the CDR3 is TGTGCCAGCGACCGGGACGGATATAGCAATCAGCCCCAGCATTTT.

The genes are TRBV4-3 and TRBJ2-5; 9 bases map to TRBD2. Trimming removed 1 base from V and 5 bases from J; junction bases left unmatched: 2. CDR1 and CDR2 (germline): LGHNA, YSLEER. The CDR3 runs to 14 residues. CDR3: CASSQGLAEETQYF. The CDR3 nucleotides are TGCGCCAGCAGCCAAGGACTAGCGGAGGAGACCCAGTACTTC.

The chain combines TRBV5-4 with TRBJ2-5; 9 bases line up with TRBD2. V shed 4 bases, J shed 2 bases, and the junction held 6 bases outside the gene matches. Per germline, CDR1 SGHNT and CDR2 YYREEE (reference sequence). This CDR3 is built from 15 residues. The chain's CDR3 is CASSPPLAGQETQYF. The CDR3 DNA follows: TGTGCCAGCAGCCCCCCACTAGCGGGTCAAGAGACCCAGTACTTC.

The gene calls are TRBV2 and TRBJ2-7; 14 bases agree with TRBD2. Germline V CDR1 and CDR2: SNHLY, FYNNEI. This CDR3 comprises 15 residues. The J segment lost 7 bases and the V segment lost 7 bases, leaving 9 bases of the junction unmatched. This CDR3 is CASTERTSGGLEQYF. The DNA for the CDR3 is TGTGCCAGCACCGAAAGGACTAGCGGGGGGCTTGAGCAGTACTTC.

The CDR3 spells CASSLGATNEKLFF. The CDR3 bases are TGTGCCAGCAGTTTGGGGGCTACTAATGAAAAACTGTTTTTT. The rearrangement uses TRBV27 and TRBJ1-4, with D possibly TRBD1 on 6 matching bases. The CDR3 has 14 amino acids. V was cut by 3 bases and J by 2 bases, with 7 bases left in between. Germline V lookup: CDR1 MNHEY, CDR2 SMNVEV (reference sequence).

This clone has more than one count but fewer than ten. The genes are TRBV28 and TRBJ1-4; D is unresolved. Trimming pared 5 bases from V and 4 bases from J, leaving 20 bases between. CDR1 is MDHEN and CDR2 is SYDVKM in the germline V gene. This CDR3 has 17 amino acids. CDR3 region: CASSLPASGFFNEKLFF. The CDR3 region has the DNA TGTGCCAGCAGTCTCCCGGCCTCGGGGTTTTTTAATGAAAAACTGTTTTTT.

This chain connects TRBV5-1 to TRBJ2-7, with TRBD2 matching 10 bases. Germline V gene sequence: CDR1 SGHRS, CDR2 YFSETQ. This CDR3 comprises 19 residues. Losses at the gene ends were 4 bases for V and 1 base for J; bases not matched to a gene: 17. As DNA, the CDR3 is TGCGCCAGCAGCCCGGGACTAGCGCGAGGCTACCTAGGGTCCTACGAGCAGTACTTC. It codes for CASSPGLARGYLGSYEQYF.

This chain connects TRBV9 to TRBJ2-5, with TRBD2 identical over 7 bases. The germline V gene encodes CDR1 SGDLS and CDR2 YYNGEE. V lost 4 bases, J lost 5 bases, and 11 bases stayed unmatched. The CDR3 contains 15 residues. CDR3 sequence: CASSSGGLLMETQYF. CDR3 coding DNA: TGTGCCAGCAGCTCGGGAGGACTCCTTATGGAGACCCAGTACTTC.

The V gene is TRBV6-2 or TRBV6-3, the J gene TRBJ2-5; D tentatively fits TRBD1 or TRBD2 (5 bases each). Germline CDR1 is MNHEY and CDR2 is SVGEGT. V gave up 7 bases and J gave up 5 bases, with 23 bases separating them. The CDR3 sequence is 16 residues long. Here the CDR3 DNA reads TGTGCCAGCACCCCCGGCCCCGGGGCGCGCCGGGAGACCCAGTACTTC. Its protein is CASTPGPGARRETQYF.

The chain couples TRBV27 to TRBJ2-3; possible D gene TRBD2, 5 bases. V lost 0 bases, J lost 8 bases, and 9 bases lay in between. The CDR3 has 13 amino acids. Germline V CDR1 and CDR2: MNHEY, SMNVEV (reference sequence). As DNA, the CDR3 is TGTGCCAGCAGTTTATCGGCCGCGGGTACGCAGTATTTT. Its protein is CASSLSAAGTQYF.

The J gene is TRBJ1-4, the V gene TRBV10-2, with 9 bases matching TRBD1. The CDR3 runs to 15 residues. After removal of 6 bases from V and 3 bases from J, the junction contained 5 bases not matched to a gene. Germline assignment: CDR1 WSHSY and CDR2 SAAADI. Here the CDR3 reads CASRTGGSANEKLFF. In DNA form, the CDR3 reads TGCGCCAGCAGGACAGGGGGTTCGGCTAATGAAAAACTGTTTTTT.